This T cell receptor beta chain came from a study of T cells in localized non-small cell lung cancer. Details on this clone: Its antigen is not identified.

Repertoires were generated with immunoSEQ multiplex PCR, while TCRdb's copy carries only in-frame clones and drops some. The table records approximately 70,000 clones, about 86% of them present only once. The study, taken as a whole, reports: Heterogeneity within the tumor remains possible, as just one region underwent sequencing. The study linked higher blood T cell density to longer overall survival. In adjacent lung, a median roughly 57 of the top 100 tumor clones were found. Maximal T cell clonality occurred in uninvolved adjacent lung, with tumor ranking below it.

This CDR3 is 15 amino acids long. The germline V gene has CDR1 SGHRS and CDR2 YFSETQ. After removal of 1 base from V and 7 bases from J, the junction contained 9 bases not matched to a gene. The receptor was derived from a male donor older than 55 with stage III squamous cell lung carcinoma. This sample comprised peripheral blood, obtained before any cancer treatment. J is TRBJ1-2 and V is TRBV5-1; the match to TRBD1 covers 8 bases. DNA for the CDR3: TGCGCCAGCAGCTTGTCCGGGACAGGACATATTGGCTACACCTTC. Residues: CASSLSGTGHIGYTF. Drawing the rest from reference TRBV5-1 and TRBJ1-2, the complete variable domain is KAGVTQTPRYLIKTRGQQVTLSCSPISGHRSVSWYQQTPGQGLQFLFEYFSETQRNKGNFPGRFSGRQFSNSRSEMNVSTLELGDSALYLCASSLSGTGHIGYTFGSGTRLTVV.